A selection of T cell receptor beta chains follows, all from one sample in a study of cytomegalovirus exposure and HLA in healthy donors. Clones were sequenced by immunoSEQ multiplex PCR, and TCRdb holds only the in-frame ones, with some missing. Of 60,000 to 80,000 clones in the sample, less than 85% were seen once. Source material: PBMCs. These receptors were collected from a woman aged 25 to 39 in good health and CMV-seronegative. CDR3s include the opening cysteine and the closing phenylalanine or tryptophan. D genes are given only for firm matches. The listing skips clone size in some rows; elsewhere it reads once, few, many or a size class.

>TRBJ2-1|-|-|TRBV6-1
CASSENINPSADEQFF
TGTGCCAGCAGTGAAAATATTAACCCCTCGGCGGATGAGCAGTTCTTC
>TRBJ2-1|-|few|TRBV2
CASNQGSYNEQFF
TGTGCCAGCAACCAGGGTAGCTACAATGAGCAGTTCTTC
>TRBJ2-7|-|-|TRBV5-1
CASSLRTVDIREQYF
TGCGCCAGCAGCTTACGGACGGTGGACATACGCGAGCAGTACTTC
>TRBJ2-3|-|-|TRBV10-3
CAISEGTTTDTQYF
TGTGCCATCAGTGAAGGGACAACCACAGATACGCAGTATTTT
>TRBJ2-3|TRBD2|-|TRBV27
CASSRRTSGSGTDTQYF
TGTGCCAGCAGTCGGCGGACTAGCGGGAGCGGCACAGATACGCAGTATTTT
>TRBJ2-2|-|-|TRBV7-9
CASSLGTGFYTGELFF
TGTGCCAGCAGCTTAGGAACGGGATTTTACACCGGGGAGCTGTTTTTT
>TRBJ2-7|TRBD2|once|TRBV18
CASSPPGTSGRNEQYF
TGTGCCAGCTCACCGCCGGGGACTAGCGGGCGTAACGAGCAGTACTTC
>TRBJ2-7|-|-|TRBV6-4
CASSRETGYEQYF
TGTGCCAGCAGCCGGGAGACCGGGTACGAGCAGTACTTC
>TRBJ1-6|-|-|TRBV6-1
CASSEFPRGSYNSPLHF
TGTGCCAGCAGTGAATTCCCACGGGGCTCCTATAATTCACCCCTCCACTTT
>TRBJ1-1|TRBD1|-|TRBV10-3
CASRPGQEVGAFF
TGTGCCTCCCGACCGGGACAGGAGGTGGGTGCTTTCTTT
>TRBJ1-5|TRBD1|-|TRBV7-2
CASSLMTGDQPQHF
TGTGCCAGCAGCTTAATGACAGGGGATCAGCCCCAGCATTTT
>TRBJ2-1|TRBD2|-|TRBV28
CASSPEVAGPREQFF
TGTGCCAGCAGCCCAGAGGTAGCGGGCCCCCGAGAGCAGTTCTTC
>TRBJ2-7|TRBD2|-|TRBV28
CASGLAGSSYEQYF
TGTGCCAGCGGTCTAGCGGGTAGCTCCTACGAGCAGTACTTC
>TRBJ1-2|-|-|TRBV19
CASSIGQAYGYTF
TGTGCCAGTAGTATTGGCCAGGCCTATGGCTACACCTTC
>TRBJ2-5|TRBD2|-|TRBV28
CASSEAGGRRRETQYF
TGTGCCAGCAGTGAGGCGGGAGGGCGCCGCCGAGAGACCCAGTACTTC
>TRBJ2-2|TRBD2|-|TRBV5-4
CASSLKAGDTGELFF
TGTGCCAGCAGCTTGAAAGCGGGGGACACCGGGGAGCTGTTTTTT
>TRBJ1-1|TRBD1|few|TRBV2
CASRTGEGTTEAFF
TGTGCCAGCCGGACAGGGGAGGGGACGACTGAAGCTTTCTTT